One TCR beta chain is described in this entry. This clone's antigen is unknown. Base qualities are not provided; no much larger clone lies one nucleotide away. V is reduced by 7 bases and J by 2 bases, leaving a spacing of 15 bases between them. There are 15 amino acids in the CDR3, from cysteine to phenylalanine inclusive. Of all the DNA, just the CDR3 is kept, 45 bases in frame from base 1. From a lookup of the germline V gene, CDR1 and CDR2 are SGHTA and FQGNSA. TCRB CDR3 regions were amplified from roughly 1.8 ug genomic DNA, or all available DNA if less, using the immunoSEQ assay. Multiplex PCR used 60 forward primers for TCR V beta segments and 13 reverse primers for J beta segments. To estimate the number of reads per starting template, synthetic control templates were added to each sample at limiting dilution. Sequencing produced 87 bp reads on the Illumina HiSeq System. From the authors' description of their analysis: PCR and sequencing errors were removed by a nearest neighbor algorithm that merged closely related sequences. TCR overlap was measured as the percentage of unique tumor TCR beta sequences that were also present in the peripheral blood of the same patient. The clones in this table, taken by TCRdb from immuneACCESS, are in-frame only. Not every clone is retained; where verified, under half of the shortfall comes from an unresolved V gene, and the cause of the rest is unknown. V and J calls and clone size are those listed in that table; D and trimming were worked out from the DNA. Across this sample there are 50,000 to 80,000 clones, with 82% seen only once. About 9% of the sample goes to the ten largest clones.

The data were obtained in a study of glioma-infiltrating T cells after dendritic cell vaccination listed by TCRdb under 2016. Describing the broader study: The cohort comprised around 15 glioblastoma patients from Phase I and II dendritic cell vaccination trials, 9 newly diagnosed and 6 with recurrent disease. Autologous tumor lysate-pulsed dendritic cell vaccination was administered to the patients between the early 2000s and the early 2010s. Patients received three intradermal dendritic cell vaccine injections at biweekly intervals in the arm below the axilla. Survival after dendritic cell vaccination was correlated with TCR sequencing metrics such as TIL content and the overlap between tumor and blood repertoires. Deep sequencing of TCR beta CDR3 regions was used to quantify tumor-infiltrating lymphocyte content and compare tumor and blood repertoires in dendritic cell-vaccinated glioblastoma patients. To make the vaccine, monocyte-derived dendritic cells were cultured for about seven days with IL-4 and GM-CSF and then pulsed overnight with autologous tumor lysate.

Broader findings and caveats from the paper: No direct relationship between TCR clonality and survival was found, suggesting that a diverse polyclonal response may matter. The TCR overlap response model with three groups was called speculative and said to need prospective validation. The cohort was small and heterogeneous, and full blood and tumor sets were available for few patients, with initial-recurrent tumor pairs available for even fewer patients. After dendritic cell vaccination, a higher estimated pretreatment TIL content predicted longer time to progression and overall survival.

Selection of patients required sufficient residual fresh-frozen tumor tissue and over two years of available survival data. None of the glioblastoma patients carried an isocitrate dehydrogenase mutation, although molecular status otherwise varied. PBMC were collected before vaccination, two weeks after the third vaccination, and at tumor progression if progression occurred. Genomic DNA was extracted with the Qiagen DNeasy Blood extraction Kit. This specimen was blood, taken before dendritic cell vaccination. This receptor chain uses TRBV7-2 and TRBJ2-1; TRBD2 is possibly the D segment (7 matching bases). This TCR was sampled from a human donor with glioblastoma. The CDR3 reads as follows: CASNKGGGAYNEQFF. The DNA reads as follows: TGTGCCAGCAACAAAGGCGGGGGCGCCTACAATGAGCAGTTCTTC.